The 10 T cell receptor beta chains presented below share a single source sample, sequenced in a study of CD8 T cells in Susac syndrome. It was with random hexamers that roughly 0.45 to 1 ug RNA was reverse transcribed. TCRdb recomputed calls from the immunoSEQ multiplex PCR reads with MiXCR, one row per CDR3 protein. The sample carries about 100,000 distinct CDR3 sequences, nearly 97% recorded once. Input material: CD8+ T cells from PBMCs. The origin of the receptors is a human donor with Susac syndrome.

The rearrangement links TRBV20-1 to TRBJ2-1; 11 nucleotides agree with TRBD2. In germline, CDR1 is DFQATT, CDR2 SNEGSKA (reference sequence). CDR3 size: 16 residues. As DNA, the CDR3 is TGCAGCATGAAGGCCCTACTAGCGGGGGTTTCATCCGAGCAGTTCTTC. Translating gives CSMKALLAGVSSEQFF.

This chain connects TRBV24-1 to TRBJ2-3; 8 positions agree with TRBD2. Germline V gene lookup returns CDR1 KGHDR and CDR2 SFDVKD. V lost 3 bases, J lost 3 bases, and 4 bases stayed unmatched. This CDR3 has 15 amino acids. The CDR3, as DNA: TGTGCCACCAGTGATCCAAGCGGGGGAACAGATACGCAGTATTTT. This sequence encodes CATSDPSGGTDTQYF.

The CDR3 loop reads CASSYRQAQPEAFF. The CDR3 bases are TGTGCCAGCAGTTACAGACAGGCACAACCTGAAGCTTTCTTT. The chain employs TRBV6-6 and TRBJ1-1; maybe TRBD1 (6 bases). This CDR3 spans 14 amino acids. V lost 2 bases and J 6 bases, leaving 13 bases between the germline ends. Germline assignment: CDR1 MNHNY and CDR2 SVGAGI (reference sequence).

The chain links TRBV27 to TRBJ1-1; maybe TRBD1 (5 bases). CDR3 length: 11 residues. In germline, CDR1 is MNHEY, CDR2 SMNVEV (reference sequence). Trimming took 11 bases from V and 5 from J, leaving 12 bases between them. The CDR3 region has the DNA TGTGCCGCGGAGAAGGGGACTGAAGCTTTCTTT. It yields the protein CAAEKGTEAFF.

The J gene is TRBJ2-7, the V gene TRBV6-5, with 8 bases that match TRBD2. Germline lookup yields CDR1 MNHEY and CDR2 SVGAGI. V gave up 5 bases and J gave up 5 bases; unmatched junction bases: 8. CDR3 length equals 14 residues. The CDR3 DNA reads as TGTGCCAGCAGTATAGCGGGATACGAGAACGAGCAGTACTTC. Its translation is CASSIAGYENEQYF.

The V call is TRBV9, the J call TRBJ2-7; D not certain. Germline V gene data show CDR1 as SGDLS and CDR2 as YYNGEE. The V and J ends lost 6 bases and 6 bases respectively, with 13 bases between them. This CDR3 spans 12 amino acids. Here the CDR3 DNA reads TGTGCCAGCACCGCTGGGGTCGGCGAGCAGTACTTC. It encodes CASTAGVGEQYF.

The rearrangement uses TRBV15 and TRBJ2-1; D remains unclear. V was trimmed by 0 bases and J by 9 bases, leaving 9 bases between them. Germline CDR1 LNHNV, CDR2 YYDKDF (reference sequence). CDR3 length: 13 residues. The CDR3 protein is CATSRDSASEQFF. Here the CDR3 DNA reads TGTGCCACCAGCAGAGATTCGGCGTCTGAGCAGTTCTTC.

This clonotype was counted once. The chain recombines TRBV6-5 with TRBJ2-2; 10 bases map to TRBD2. The CDR3 has 17 residues. Unmatched junction bases numbered 6, after V lost 0 bases and J lost 5 bases. Per the germline V gene, CDR1 is MNHEY and CDR2 is SVGAGI. The CDR3 spells CASSYSHRTSGTGELFF. CDR3 in DNA: TGTGCCAGCAGTTACTCCCACCGGACTAGCGGTACCGGGGAGCTGTTTTTT.

The table lists this clonotype with a count of one. The chain carries TRBV6-5 and TRBJ1-2, with a weak D call TRBD1 (5 bases). The ends were cut back, 4 bases at V and 6 bases at J, with 12 bases in the middle. The CDR3 runs 13 residues. The germline CDR1 and CDR2 sequences are MNHEY and SVGAGI. As DNA, the CDR3 is TGTGCCAGCAGTTTGGCGCAGGGCAATGGCTACACCTTC. As protein: CASSLAQGNGYTF.

Here the CDR3 DNA reads TGCGCCAGCAGGACAGGGGCCGACTATGCCAAAAACATTCAGTACTTC. Translation: CASRTGADYAKNIQYF. The chain has TRBV10-2 and TRBJ2-4; TRBD1 matches 8 bases. The CDR3 length is 16 residues. CDR1 WSHSY and CDR2 SAAADI come from the germline V gene. The junction had 8 bases not matched to a gene; V was cut back by 6 bases and J by 1 base.